A single sample is the source of the 21 T cell receptor beta chains below, sequenced in a study of blood T cell repertoires in COVID-19. Here immunoSEQ multiplex PCR was the method, and the copy in TCRdb shows in-frame clones only, minus some. The sample carries approximately 220,000 clones, around 84% recorded once. Sequenced sample: peripheral blood. The receptor source for this set is a man aged 50-59 years with acute or convalescent COVID-19.

This chain uses TRBV29-1 with TRBJ1-2, with a possible D match to TRBD1 (6 bases). Trimming shortened V by 8 bases and J by 0 bases, and 16 bases separated the two germline ends. Germline CDR1 SQVTM, CDR2 ANQGSEA. CDR3 length: 14 amino acids. The CDR3 here is CSTYRVPANYGYTF. The CDR3 bases are TGCAGCACCTACAGGGTACCGGCTAACTATGGCTACACCTTC.

In its sample, this clone was seen once. The chain has TRBV24-1 and TRBJ2-5; possible D gene TRBD1, 6 bases. This CDR3 region has 16 residues. The germline V gene has CDR1 KGHDR and CDR2 SFDVKD. V lost 2 bases, J lost 0 bases, and 12 bases lay in between. This CDR3 reads CATSDWKDRYQETQYF. In DNA form, the CDR3 reads TGTGCCACCAGTGATTGGAAGGACAGATACCAAGAGACCCAGTACTTC.

The chain combines TRBV11-2 with TRBJ1-6; 10 nucleotides match TRBD1. The CDR3 is 16 amino acids. Germline V gives CDR1 SGHAT, CDR2 FQNNGV. The junction had 8 bases not matched to a gene; V was cut back by 5 bases and J by 7 bases. This CDR3 is CASSPRTGGRNSPLHF. CDR3 DNA: TGTGCCAGCAGCCCTCGGACAGGGGGACGGAATTCACCCCTCCACTTT.

V gene TRBV18 combines with J gene TRBJ2-5, with D maybe TRBD2 (6 bases). V dropped 3 bases and J dropped 4 bases, with 9 bases sitting between them. This CDR3 has 13 amino acids. Germline V gene lookup returns CDR1 KGHSH and CDR2 LQKENI. CDR3 sequence reads: CASSPGLGETQYF. In DNA form, the CDR3 reads TGTGCCAGCTCACCGGGACTTGGAGAGACCCAGTACTTC.

The V and J genes are TRBV18 and TRBJ1-3; 9 nucleotides match TRBD1. Germline CDR1 is KGHSH and CDR2 is LQKENI. The CDR3 length is 15 residues. The junction had 4 bases not matched to a gene; V was cut back by 3 bases and J by 4 bases. The CDR3 DNA is TGTGCCAGCTCACCGGACAGGGGCCAGGGAAACACCATATATTTT. It specifies CASSPDRGQGNTIYF.

The CDR3 nucleotides read TGTGCCAGCTCACCACCCTCCGGGGGGATCTACACTGAAGCTTTCTTT. Protein product: CASSPPSGGIYTEAFF. The genes are TRBV18 and TRBJ1-1, with D possibly matching TRBD1 (5 bases). The V end lost 0 bases, the J end lost 3 bases, and 14 bases lay between the germline ends. The CDR3 runs 16 residues. Germline values: CDR1 KGHSH, CDR2 LQKENI.

The chain recombines TRBV6-5 with TRBJ2-2; D is uncertain. Germline CDR1 MNHEY, CDR2 SVGAGI. The CDR3 sequence is 12 residues long. V was trimmed by 6 bases and J by 4 bases, leaving 6 bases between them. The CDR3 DNA sequence: TGTGCCAGCAGCCAACTCACCGGGGAGCTGTTTTTT. This gives the protein CASSQLTGELFF.

This clone was recorded once. The V and J genes are TRBV3-1 (or the pseudogene TRBV3-2) and TRBJ1-1; the D is unclear. The CDR3 length is 14 residues. The germline V gene encodes CDR1 LGHDT and CDR2 YNNKEL (reference sequence). Trimming removed 4 bases from V and 4 bases from J, with 13 bases in between. The CDR3 sequence: CASSPQFRGTEAFF. The DNA for the CDR3 is TGTGCCAGCAGCCCGCAGTTCCGAGGCACTGAAGCTTTCTTT.

The chain couples TRBV19 to TRBJ1-2; D is perhaps TRBD1 (6 bases). CDR1 and CDR2 from the germline V gene are LNHDA and SQIVND (reference sequence). This CDR3 region has 13 residues. Trimming shortened V by 8 bases and J by 2 bases, and 12 bases separated the two germline ends. Here the CDR3 DNA reads TGTGCCAGTGGGAACAGGGAAAACTATGGCTACACCTTC. This translates into CASGNRENYGYTF.

This clone was counted only a few times. V gene TRBV10-3 combines with J gene TRBJ1-2; D unclear. The CDR3 runs to 14 residues. V gave up 4 bases and J gave up 7 bases, with 16 bases separating them. Germline CDR1 and CDR2: ENHRY and SYGVKD. Written as DNA, the CDR3 is TGTGCCATCAGTGGCCGGGATCACGTAGGTGGCTACACCTTC. This codes for CAISGRDHVGGYTF.

This chain connects TRBV5-1 to TRBJ2-7; 7 nucleotides line up with TRBD1. Germline V gene lookup returns CDR1 SGHRS and CDR2 YFSETQ. The length of the CDR3 is 15 residues. Trimming took 0 bases from V and 3 from J; bases not matched to a gene: 6. The CDR3 here is CASSLGDRVSYEQYF. The CDR3 DNA sequence: TGCGCCAGCAGCTTGGGCGACAGGGTTAGCTACGAGCAGTACTTC.

This chain links TRBV5-1 with TRBJ1-1; D ambiguous. Germline-derived CDR1 and CDR2 are SGHRS and YFSETQ. The CDR3 length is 13 residues. Trimming took 4 bases from V and 1 from J, leaving 8 bases between them. CDR3 sequence (DNA): TGCGCCAGCAGCGGGAGTTGGAACACTGAAGCTTTCTTT. Amino acids: CASSGSWNTEAFF. The complete variable domain, with remaining parts taken from reference TRBV5-1 and TRBJ1-1, reads KAGVTQTPRYLIKTRGQQVTLSCSPISGHRSVSWYQQTPGQGLQFLFEYFSETQRNKGNFPGRFSGRQFSNSRSEMNVSTLELGDSALYLCASSGSWNTEAFFGQGTRLTVV.

V gene TRBV20-1 combines with J gene TRBJ2-1, with D possibly TRBD1 on 6 matching bases. The CDR3 is 11 amino acids. V was clipped by 3 bases and J by 7 bases, with 7 bases between them. CDR1 and CDR2 from the germline V gene are DFQATT and SNEGSKA (reference sequence). CDR3 bases: TGCAGTGCTAGCAGGGGAAATGAGCAGTTCTTC. Translating it yields CSASRGNEQFF.

The chain employs TRBV5-8 and TRBJ2-1; D possibly corresponds to TRBD2 (6 bases). There are 13 residues in the CDR3. Germline values: CDR1 SGHTS, CDR2 YDEGEE. Trimming cost V 4 bases and J 8 bases, with 13 bases left between them. CDR3 sequence (DNA): TGTGCCAGCAGCCCCGAGCGGGTCTATGAGCAGTTCTTC. This gives the protein CASSPERVYEQFF.

This clone has just one count. The chain has TRBV5-6 and TRBJ2-5; D gene unclear. The CDR3 is 11 residues long. Per the germline V gene, CDR1 is SGHDT and CDR2 is YYEEEE. Trimming pared 4 bases from V and 7 bases from J, leaving 8 bases between. CDR3 region: CASSVLGTQYF. CDR3 nucleotides: TGTGCCAGCAGCGTCCTCGGGACCCAGTACTTC.

The chain carries TRBV19 and TRBJ2-5, with a possible D match to TRBD2 (5 bases). The V and J ends lost 11 bases and 4 bases respectively, with 20 bases between them. This CDR3 spans 14 amino acids. Germline V gives CDR1 LNHDA, CDR2 SQIVND (reference sequence). The chain's CDR3 is CASTQDWTRETQYF. As DNA, the CDR3 is TGTGCCTCTACGCAGGACTGGACGAGAGAGACCCAGTACTTC.

This chain uses TRBV29-1 with TRBJ2-3, with 8 bases identical to TRBD1. From germline, CDR1 is SQVTM and CDR2 ANQGSEA. V lost 1 base and J lost 4; bases outside the gene matches: 1. The CDR3 totals 13 residues. For the CDR3, the DNA is TGCAGCGTTGAAGGGACAGGGTCAGATACGCAGTATTTT. Protein sequence: CSVEGTGSDTQYF.

The chain has TRBV11-2 and TRBJ2-1, with 10 bases lining up with TRBD1. V lost 5 bases and J lost 6; bases outside the gene matches: 10. The CDR3 sequence is 16 residues long. The V gene's germline CDR1 is SGHAT and CDR2 FQNNGV. CDR3 nucleotide sequence: TGTGCCAGCAGCCCCCACGGACAGGGGGTGGGCAATGAGCAGTTCTTC. Its protein product is CASSPHGQGVGNEQFF. Full variable domain (rest looked up from reference TRBV11-2 and TRBJ2-1): EAGVAQSPRYKIIEKRQSVAFWCNPISGHATLYWYQQILGQGPKLLIQFQNNGVVDDSQLPKDRFSAERLKGVDSTLKIQPAKLEDSAVYLCASSPHGQGVGNEQFFGPGTRLTVL.

This clone has ten or more counts. The chain joins TRBV12-3 or TRBV12-4 to TRBJ2-1; D is possibly TRBD1 (6 bases). The CDR3 spans 12 residues. V gave up 8 bases and J gave up 7 bases, with 12 bases separating them. The CDR3 nucleotides are TGTGCCAGCCTTATCACAGGGAATGAGCAGTTCTTC. It encodes CASLITGNEQFF.

V is TRBV5-5 and J is TRBJ1-2; the match to TRBD1 covers 7 bases. The CDR3 has 18 amino acids. Trimming took 0 bases from V and 5 from J; bases not matched to a gene: 16. The germline CDR1 and CDR2 sequences are SGHKS and YYEKEE (reference sequence). DNA for the CDR3: TGTGCCAGCAGCTTGGCCGGCGGCAGCGGCAGGGGGTGGTATGGCTACACCTTC. Protein: CASSLAGGSGRGWYGYTF.

This chain's CDR3 is CASSQNPGYGYTF. The CDR3 coding sequence is TGTGCCAGCAGCCAAAATCCGGGGTATGGCTACACCTTC. The chain links TRBV16 to TRBJ1-2, with no clear D. Germline CDR1 is KGHSY and CDR2 is FQNENV. This CDR3 comprises 13 residues. V shed 2 bases and J shed 5 bases, with 9 bases lying between them.